These 24 T cell receptor beta chains were all obtained from the same sample, sequenced in a study of post-analysis software for immune sequencing data. General observations from the study: Roughly 5 TRBV segments occurring more often in patients than controls included TRBV5-6, TRBV5-1 and TRBV20-1.

Their antigen targets remain unknown. Carried by the TCR beta cDNA libraries were unique molecular identifiers. A single record per CDR3 protein comes from TCRdb applying MiXCR to the PCR reads. The sample yields about 460,000 distinct CDR3 sequences, roughly 45% seen once. Sequenced input: blood. Receptors were obtained from a girl aged 5-17 years with multiple sclerosis.

The chain employs TRBV27 and TRBJ1-1; 8 bases agree with TRBD1. Trimming cost V 3 bases and J 5 bases; bases outside gene matches: 5. The CDR3 has 14 amino acids. CDR1 and CDR2 from the germline V gene are MNHEY and SMNVEV (reference sequence). The CDR3 loop reads CASSFDRGGTEAFF. The CDR3 DNA reads as TGTGCCAGCAGTTTCGACAGGGGTGGGACTGAAGCTTTCTTT.

This clonotype was observed a few times. V gene TRBV6-5 combines with J gene TRBJ2-5; D is perhaps TRBD2 (6 bases). V lost 0 bases, J lost 9 bases, and 17 bases lay in between. Germline assignment: CDR1 MNHEY and CDR2 SVGAGI. This CDR3 spans 15 amino acids. The chain's CDR3 is CASSYSREKGEAQYF. The CDR3, as DNA: TGTGCCAGCAGTTACTCTCGGGAGAAGGGAGAAGCCCAGTACTTC.

The chain uses TRBV6-6 and TRBJ2-7, with D maybe TRBD1 (5 bases). CDR3 length equals 16 residues. Trimming took off 0 bases at V and 2 bases at J, with 14 bases between the two ends. Looked up from germline, CDR1 is MNHNY and CDR2 is SVGAGI (reference sequence). CDR3 DNA: TGTGCCAGCAGTTACTCGGGGCCGGTGGGCGCCTACGAGCAGTACTTC. This encodes CASSYSGPVGAYEQYF.

The chain combines TRBV25-1 with TRBJ2-6, with D uncertain. The CDR3 sequence is 14 residues long. Trimming removed 3 bases from V and 4 bases from J, with 7 bases in between. CDR1 is MGHDK and CDR2 is SYGVNS in the germline V gene. In DNA, the CDR3 is TGTGCCAGCAGTGAGTACAAAGGGGCCAACGTCCTGACTTTC. Translated: CASSEYKGANVLTF.

The V call is TRBV6-2 or TRBV6-3, the J call TRBJ2-3; the D is unclear. The CDR3 covers 14 residues. Trimming pared 4 bases from V and 6 bases from J, leaving 14 bases between. Germline CDR1 reads MNHEY; CDR2 reads SVGEGT. The CDR3 loop reads CASSLWLVADTQYF. The CDR3 coding sequence is TGTGCCAGCAGTTTGTGGCTAGTGGCCGATACGCAGTATTTT.

This clonotype came up a few times. The V and J genes are TRBV4-3 and TRBJ2-7; no firm D call. CDR1 and CDR2 from the germline V gene are LGHNA and YSLEER. The V end was cut by 0 bases, the J end by 1 base, with 7 bases between. The CDR3 contains 14 residues. This CDR3 is CASSQDKISYEQYF. DNA for the CDR3: TGCGCCAGCAGCCAAGATAAGATTTCCTACGAGCAGTACTTC.

The chain joins TRBV10-3 to TRBJ2-1; 7 bases are a match to TRBD2. The V segment lost 6 bases and the J segment 10 bases; nucleotides outside the gene matches: 18. CDR3 length: 16 amino acids. Germline V gene sequence: CDR1 ENHRY, CDR2 SYGVKD. CDR3 in DNA: TGTGCCATCAGCGAGCTGGGAGCGGGGAACCCAACCGAGCAGTTCTTC. This codes for CAISELGAGNPTEQFF.

The rearrangement links TRBV5-1 to TRBJ2-5; a possible D gene is TRBD2 (6 bases). CDR3 length: 14 amino acids. Germline CDR1 SGHRS, CDR2 YFSETQ. The V end lost 7 bases, the J end lost 7 bases, and 20 bases lay between the germline ends. The CDR3 reads CASCGDRAPGTQYF. CDR3 DNA sequence: TGCGCCAGCTGCGGGGATAGGGCGCCTGGGACCCAGTACTTC.

A few counts support this clonotype. This chain links TRBV20-1 with TRBJ2-1, with 8 bases aligning to TRBD2. This CDR3 has 15 residues. CDR1 and CDR2 from the germline V gene are DFQATT and SNEGSKA (reference sequence). Trimming took 4 bases from V and 3 from J; bases not matched to a gene: 8. CDR3 sequence: CSAKESTSGYNEQFF. Written as DNA, the CDR3 is TGCAGTGCTAAGGAGTCCACTAGCGGCTACAATGAGCAGTTCTTC.

The chain uses TRBV27 and TRBJ2-7; D might be TRBD2 (5 bases). This CDR3 spans 13 amino acids. Trimming shortened V by 7 bases and J by 3 bases, and 13 bases separated the two germline ends. Germline lookup yields CDR1 MNHEY and CDR2 SMNVEV (reference sequence). The CDR3 bases are TGTGCCAGCACCTTCGGAGACTACTACGAGCAGTACTTC. Protein sequence: CASTFGDYYEQYF.

The V gene is TRBV29-1, the J gene TRBJ1-2; a weak D match, TRBD1 (6 bases). The germline gives CDR1 SQVTM, CDR2 ANQGSEA. The CDR3 length is 14 residues. The ends were cut back, 2 bases at V and 4 bases at J, with 14 bases in the middle. CDR3 protein: CSVELSEGGYGYTF. The CDR3 bases are TGCAGCGTTGAATTATCGGAGGGGGGCTATGGCTACACCTTC. Full variable domain (rest looked up from reference TRBV29-1 and TRBJ1-2): SAVISQKPSRDICQRGTSLTIQCQVDSQVTMMFWYRQQPGQSLTLIATANQGSEATYESGFVIDKFPISRPNLTFSTLTVSNMSPEDSSIYLCSVELSEGGYGYTFGSGTRLTVV.

CDR3 amino acids: CASSRQARNEQFF. CDR3 DNA sequence: TGTGCCAGCAGTCGACAGGCAAGGAATGAGCAGTTCTTC. V and J are TRBV5-6 and TRBJ2-1, with D perhaps TRBD1 (6 bases). Trimming removed 5 bases at V and 7 bases at J, with 13 bases between. CDR1 and CDR2 (germline): SGHDT, YYEEEE. This CDR3 has 13 residues. Supplemented by reference TRBV5-6 and TRBJ2-1, the full variable domain reads DAGVTQSPTHLIKTRGQQVTLRCSPKSGHDTVSWYQQALGQGPQFIFQYYEEEERQRGNFPDRFSGHQFPNYSSELNVNALLLGDSALYLCASSRQARNEQFFGPGTRLTVL.

This clonotype has a handful of counts. This chain uses TRBV28 with TRBJ2-1, with 7 bases identical to TRBD1. The CDR3 sequence is 16 residues long. Unmatched junction bases numbered 11, after V lost 5 bases and J lost 4 bases. Germline CDR1 reads MDHEN; CDR2 reads SYDVKM. The CDR3 sequence is CASSPITGVAYNEQFF. The DNA for the CDR3 is TGTGCCAGCAGTCCGATCACAGGGGTTGCTTACAATGAGCAGTTCTTC.

This sequence joins TRBV6-5 and TRBJ2-7; D may match TRBD1 or TRBD2 (7 bases each). Deletions cut 7 bases from V and 0 bases from J, with 13 bases between. The CDR3 extends over 14 amino acids. Germline values: CDR1 MNHEY, CDR2 SVGAGI. CDR3 nucleotides: TGTGCCAGCAAAGGGGGCGGGAGCTCCTACGAGCAGTACTTC. Amino acids: CASKGGGSSYEQYF.

J is TRBJ2-7 and V is TRBV7-2; a weak D match, TRBD2 (6 bases). This CDR3 comprises 16 residues. The V gene's germline CDR1 is SGHTA and CDR2 FQGNSA. V was pared by 2 bases and J by 3 bases, with 17 bases between. This chain's CDR3 is CASSLNVPGASYEQYF. In DNA, the CDR3 is TGTGCCAGCAGCTTAAACGTCCCGGGAGCTAGCTACGAGCAGTACTTC. Full variable domain (missing parts from reference TRBV7-2 and TRBJ2-7): GAGVSQSPSNKVTEKGKDVELRCDPISGHTALYWYRQSLGQGLEFLIYFQGNSAPDKSGLPSDRFSAERTGGSVSTLTIQRTQQEDSAVYLCASSLNVPGASYEQYFGPGTRLTVT.

The chain is built from TRBV10-3 and TRBJ1-5; D gene ambiguous. V was clipped by 4 bases and J by 2 bases, with 6 bases between them. The CDR3 extends over 13 amino acids. Germline assignment: CDR1 ENHRY and CDR2 SYGVKD. CDR3 region: CAISGAGNQPQHF. The DNA of the CDR3 is TGTGCCATCAGTGGCGCTGGCAATCAGCCCCAGCATTTT.

V usage is TRBV7-2 and J usage is TRBJ2-1, with D unclear. The CDR3 loop spans 14 amino acids. Germline CDR1 is SGHTA and CDR2 is FQGNSA. Trimming pared 1 base from V and 8 bases from J, leaving 12 bases between. The CDR3: CASSLVRESHEQFF. The CDR3 bases are TGTGCCAGCAGCTTAGTCCGTGAGTCCCATGAGCAGTTCTTC.

The chain has TRBV5-1 and TRBJ2-4; 9 bases are a match to TRBD2. Judging by the DNA end, TRBJ2-7 fits better; the J call may be wrong. The length of the CDR3 is 14 residues. Germline CDR1 SGHRS, CDR2 YFSETQ. CDR3 sequence reads: CASSFLAGPYEQYF. In DNA form, the CDR3 reads TGCGCCAGCAGCTTCCTAGCGGGACCCTACGAGCAGTACTTC.

This clonotype has a count of ten or more. The chain carries TRBV12-3 or TRBV12-4 and TRBJ2-7; tentatively, D is TRBD1 or TRBD2 (5 bases each). CDR3 length: 14 amino acids. V was pared by 4 bases and J by 2 bases, with 12 bases between. This CDR3 reads CASSSPGPTYEQYF. In DNA, the CDR3 is TGTGCCAGCAGTTCCCCGGGGCCTACCTACGAGCAGTACTTC.

This clonotype was counted between two and nine times. The J gene is TRBJ1-2, the V gene TRBV28, with TRBD1 as a possible D gene (5 bases). The CDR3 contains 14 residues. Germline V gives CDR1 MDHEN, CDR2 SYDVKM. V was shortened by 4 bases and J by 3 bases, with 12 bases between the two germline ends. The DNA of the CDR3 is TGTGCCAGCAGTTATGGGCAGGGTGACTATGGCTACACCTTC. Encoded protein: CASSYGQGDYGYTF.

This clonotype was detected only once. V is TRBV28 and J is TRBJ2-1; 12 nucleotides align to TRBD2. Germline trimming cut 4 bases from V and 5 bases from J; bases unmatched to any gene: 6. The CDR3 is made up of 16 amino acids. Germline V gene sequence: CDR1 MDHEN, CDR2 SYDVKM. CDR3 in amino acids: CASSSSTSGSHNEQFF. The CDR3 nucleotides read TGTGCCAGCAGTTCCTCGACTAGCGGGAGCCACAATGAGCAGTTCTTC.

Of note for this clonotype: A clone one base away is much larger, so this may be a read error. As DNA, the CDR3 is TGCGCCAGCAACCAAAGTGCGGGGAACACTGAAGCTTTCTTT. Its protein product is CASNQSAGNTEAFF. The chain combines TRBV4-3 with TRBJ1-1; D ambiguous. This CDR3 spans 14 amino acids. Germline CDR1 and CDR2: LGHNA and YSLEER.

The chain is built from TRBV28 and TRBJ1-4, with a tentative D call TRBD1 (6 bases). The V end lost 2 bases, the J end lost 5 bases, and 15 bases lay between the germline ends. This CDR3 is built from 16 residues. Germline loops: CDR1 MDHEN, CDR2 SYDVKM. The CDR3 DNA follows: TGTGCCAGCAGTTTACCCCAAGGGGGGGCGAATGAAAAACTGTTTTTT. Its translation: CASSLPQGGANEKLFF.

This clonotype was counted between two and nine times. The chain combines TRBV15 with TRBJ2-7; maybe TRBD2 (6 bases). V lost 0 bases and J 5 bases, leaving 20 bases between the germline ends. Per the germline V gene, CDR1 is LNHNV and CDR2 is YYDKDF (reference sequence). The CDR3 covers 17 residues. CDR3 in DNA: TGTGCCACCAGCAGAGATCGGAGGGCAGCTCTATTACACGAGCAGTACTTC. Encoded protein: CATSRDRRAALLHEQYF.